This TCR beta chain was recorded in a study of CD8 T cells in ankylosing spondylitis. Study results and limitations: A TCR beta motif of about eight highly homologous variants seemed to mark ankylosing spondylitis blood. Clones linked to disease were reported to show significant enrichment in matched ankylosing spondylitis synovial fluid. CD8+ disease-linked clones were present at relatively low frequencies in blood.

This clonotype came up many times. Its matching antigen is unknown. The CDR3 totals 13 residues. Germline V gene data show CDR1 as SGHTA and CDR2 as FQGNSA. The ends were cut back, 11 bases at V and 0 bases at J, with 13 bases in the middle. Scientists made TCR beta libraries using quantitative 5'-RACE with molecular barcodes. TCRdb re-derived calls from the 5' RACE reads in MiXCR, one entry per CDR3 protein. The table lists some 140,000 distinct CDR3 sequences, roughly 7.7% of them singletons. This chain connects TRBV7-2 to TRBJ1-1; D is ambiguous. The sequence was collected from a male donor with ankylosing spondylitis. Input material: synovial fluid, either unsorted or a sorted T cell fraction (not recorded which). The CDR3 DNA reads TGTGCCTCCCGAGCAGAATTGAACACTGAAGCTTTCTTT. This gives the protein CASRAELNTEAFF.